This T cell receptor (beta chain) was sequenced in a study of T cell changes during pregnancy in multiple sclerosis. The CDR3 length is 13 residues. The V gene's germline CDR1 is SNHLY and CDR2 FYNNEI. Trimming took 3 bases from V and 1 from J, leaving 6 bases between them. Generated by immunoSEQ multiplex PCR, the TCRdb table keeps only in-frame clones and is missing some. The profile shows some 41,000 clones, about nine tenths of them singletons. The chain employs TRBV2 and TRBJ1-2; D ambiguous. This TCR derives from a female donor with multiple sclerosis, enrolled in a pregnancy study. Material: CD4+ T cells from peripheral blood mononuclear cells, obtained in the first trimester of pregnancy. The CDR3, as DNA: TGTGCCAGCAGTGACGGACTTAACTATGGCTACACCTTC. It encodes CASSDGLNYGYTF.